This T cell receptor beta chain was sequenced in a study of control samples from healthy donors and cancer patients. Method: immunoSEQ multiplex PCR; TCRdb's copy keeps in-frame clones and lacks some. Altogether some 160,000 clones are present, about 89% being singletons, with the ten largest covering around 4.7%. V lost 7 bases and J 2 bases, leaving 22 bases between the germline ends. The germline gives CDR1 MNHEY, CDR2 SMNVEV (reference sequence). The CDR3 totals 17 residues. Sequencing was carried out using blood. This sequence originates from a man aged 25-45 years in good health. This chain uses TRBV27 with TRBJ2-3; the D gene could be TRBD1 or TRBD2 (5 bases each). Here the CDR3 DNA reads TGTGCCAGCAACACTCCGAGCAAGGGACGGCCCACAGATACGCAGTATTTT. Translated: CASNTPSKGRPTDTQYF.